Listed below are T cell receptor beta chains from one sample, sequenced in a study of blood T cell repertoires in COVID-19. The repertoire was sequenced with immunoSEQ multiplex PCR; TCRdb's copy has only in-frame clones and lacks some. The sample holds about 50,000 clones; 86% are singletons and the top ten take 3.1%. Sequencing was done on a sample of PBMCs or T cells enriched from blood (not recorded which). The receptors stem from a woman between 45 and 65 years old who had recovered from COVID-19. Each CDR3 is given with its conserved first and last residue. Fields, in order: clone size, D gene, V gene, J gene, CDR3 length, CDR3 DNA, CDR3 protein. The D gene is left open where the match is weak. Expanded clones get a size class; other rows say once, few or many, or leave the size out.

clone_size: -; d_call: -; v_call: TRBV18; j_call: TRBJ2-1; cdr3_length: 15; cdr3_nt: TGTGCCAGCTCACCAGACCGGAGCTCCTACAATGAGCAGTTCTTC; cdr3_aa: CASSPDRSSYNEQFF
clone_size: -; d_call: -; v_call: TRBV6-2/TRBV6-3; j_call: TRBJ2-3; cdr3_length: 16; cdr3_nt: TGTGCCAGCAGCGCCGCTTCCGGGAGTAGTTTAGATACGCAGTATTTT; cdr3_aa: CASSAASGSSLDTQYF
clone_size: -; d_call: TRBD1; v_call: TRBV6-6; j_call: TRBJ2-7; cdr3_length: 15; cdr3_nt: TGTGCCAGCAGTATGGGACAGGGGGCTGGCTACGAGCAGTACTTC; cdr3_aa: CASSMGQGAGYEQYF
clone_size: -; d_call: -; v_call: TRBV6-6; j_call: TRBJ1-2; cdr3_length: 14; cdr3_nt: TGTGCCAGCAGCATCAGTCAGGGTTTAGAAGGCTACACCTTC; cdr3_aa: CASSISQGLEGYTF
clone_size: -; d_call: -; v_call: TRBV11-3; j_call: TRBJ2-3; cdr3_length: 15; cdr3_nt: TGTGCCAGCAGCAAGGGGACAACTAGCACAGATACGCAGTATTTT; cdr3_aa: CASSKGTTSTDTQYF
clone_size: -; d_call: -; v_call: TRBV28; j_call: TRBJ1-6; cdr3_length: 17; cdr3_nt: TGTGCCAGCAGATGGGTAGGGGGGGGGAGCTATAATTCACCCCTCCACTTT; cdr3_aa: CASRWVGGGSYNSPLHF
clone_size: -; d_call: -; v_call: TRBV19; j_call: TRBJ2-7; cdr3_length: 15; cdr3_nt: TGTGCCAGTAGTATGTCGCAGGGCCTATACTACGAGCAGTACTTC; cdr3_aa: CASSMSQGLYYEQYF
clone_size: -; d_call: -; v_call: TRBV28; j_call: TRBJ2-7; cdr3_length: 14; cdr3_nt: TGTGCCAGCAGTTTCGGGGCTTCGGGACTCGAGCAGTACTTC; cdr3_aa: CASSFGASGLEQYF
clone_size: -; d_call: -; v_call: TRBV5-1; j_call: TRBJ2-5; cdr3_length: 17; cdr3_nt: TGCGCCAGCAGCTTAACGGCTCCGGGAGCGCACCAAGAGACCCAGTACTTC; cdr3_aa: CASSLTAPGAHQETQYF
clone_size: -; d_call: TRBD2; v_call: TRBV6-5; j_call: TRBJ2-3; cdr3_length: 11; cdr3_nt: TGTGCCAGCAGCGGGGGGGATACGCAGTATTTT; cdr3_aa: CASSGGDTQYF
clone_size: -; d_call: -; v_call: TRBV5-4; j_call: TRBJ1-6; cdr3_length: 14; cdr3_nt: TGTGCCAGCAGCTTGCAGGGTTATAATTCACCCCTCCACTTT; cdr3_aa: CASSLQGYNSPLHF
clone_size: -; d_call: -; v_call: TRBV15; j_call: TRBJ1-2; cdr3_length: 14; cdr3_nt: TGTGCCACCCAGGAAGGGAACGGAAGGGGTGGCTACACCTTC; cdr3_aa: CATQEGNGRGGYTF
clone_size: -; d_call: -; v_call: TRBV21-1; j_call: TRBJ2-4; cdr3_length: 21; cdr3_nt: TGTGCCAGCAGCAGGTCGACTAGCGGGGGACCAAGGATCTCGGCCAAAAACATTCAGTACTTC; cdr3_aa: CASSRSTSGGPRISAKNIQYF
clone_size: -; d_call: -; v_call: TRBV28; j_call: TRBJ2-3; cdr3_length: 15; cdr3_nt: TGTGCCAGCAGTTTTGGCGGGGCGCACACAGATACGCAGTATTTT; cdr3_aa: CASSFGGAHTDTQYF
clone_size: -; d_call: TRBD1; v_call: TRBV28; j_call: TRBJ1-5; cdr3_length: 16; cdr3_nt: TGTGCCAGCGGTCCCAACAGGGGCGTAAGCAATCAGCCCCAGCATTTT; cdr3_aa: CASGPNRGVSNQPQHF
clone_size: -; d_call: TRBD1; v_call: TRBV6-2/TRBV6-3; j_call: TRBJ2-6; cdr3_length: 18; cdr3_nt: TGTGCCAGCAGTTACCGGGACAGGGTAACAAGTGGGGCCAACGTCCTGACTTTC; cdr3_aa: CASSYRDRVTSGANVLTF
clone_size: once; d_call: -; v_call: TRBV5-1; j_call: TRBJ2-7; cdr3_length: 15; cdr3_nt: TGCGCCAGCAGCTTGGCTACTAGTGTGTCTCACGAGCAGTACTTC; cdr3_aa: CASSLATSVSHEQYF
clone_size: -; d_call: -; v_call: TRBV9; j_call: TRBJ1-5; cdr3_length: 16; cdr3_nt: TGTGCCAGCAGCGTAGGGGCCCTGTCGGGCAATCAGCCCCAGCATTTT; cdr3_aa: CASSVGALSGNQPQHF
clone_size: -; d_call: TRBD1; v_call: TRBV18; j_call: TRBJ2-3; cdr3_length: 15; cdr3_nt: TGTGCCAGCTCACCAACAGGGGGCGGCACAGATACGCAGTATTTT; cdr3_aa: CASSPTGGGTDTQYF
clone_size: -; d_call: -; v_call: TRBV3-1/TRBV3-2; j_call: TRBJ2-7; cdr3_length: 14; cdr3_nt: TGTGCCAGCAGCCAAGGGACTACGACCTACGAGCAGTACTTC; cdr3_aa: CASSQGTTTYEQYF
clone_size: once; d_call: -; v_call: TRBV4-3; j_call: TRBJ1-6; cdr3_length: 13; cdr3_nt: TGCGCCAGCAGCCAAGATTCGAGTTCACCCCTCCACTTT; cdr3_aa: CASSQDSSSPLHF
clone_size: -; d_call: TRBD1; v_call: TRBV2; j_call: TRBJ2-7; cdr3_length: 13; cdr3_nt: TGTGCCAGCAGTGGGACAGGGGGTGGTGAGCAGTACTTC; cdr3_aa: CASSGTGGGEQYF
clone_size: -; d_call: TRBD1; v_call: TRBV10-3; j_call: TRBJ2-2; cdr3_length: 15; cdr3_nt: TGTGCCATCAGTTCTCCGGGACAGGGCACCGGGGAGCTGTTTTTT; cdr3_aa: CAISSPGQGTGELFF
clone_size: -; d_call: -; v_call: TRBV28; j_call: TRBJ1-3; cdr3_length: 14; cdr3_nt: TGTGCCAGTAGACCGGTGACGGGGGGAAACACCATATATTTT; cdr3_aa: CASRPVTGGNTIYF
clone_size: -; d_call: -; v_call: TRBV10-3; j_call: TRBJ1-6; cdr3_length: 14; cdr3_nt: TGTGCCATAAACGACGGCTCCGGAGTATCACCCCTCCACTTT; cdr3_aa: CAINDGSGVSPLHF
clone_size: -; d_call: -; v_call: TRBV2; j_call: TRBJ2-5; cdr3_length: 15; cdr3_nt: TGTGCCAGCAGAGGGGGACCGGACGACCAAGAGACCCAGTACTTC; cdr3_aa: CASRGGPDDQETQYF
clone_size: once; d_call: -; v_call: TRBV28; j_call: TRBJ2-7; cdr3_length: 10; cdr3_nt: TGTGCCAGCAGACCTAACGAGCAGTACTTC; cdr3_aa: CASRPNEQYF
clone_size: -; d_call: -; v_call: TRBV5-1; j_call: TRBJ2-3; cdr3_length: 13; cdr3_nt: TGCGCCAGCAGAGCCGGGAGCACAGATACGCAGTATTTT; cdr3_aa: CASRAGSTDTQYF
clone_size: once; d_call: TRBD1; v_call: TRBV19; j_call: TRBJ1-1; cdr3_length: 15; cdr3_nt: TGTGCCAGTAGTCCGAGGACAGGTGTATTCACTGAAGCTTTCTTT; cdr3_aa: CASSPRTGVFTEAFF